The text below deals with one TCR beta chain. Antigen unknown. This specimen belongs to a study of shared clonotypes between healthy human individuals. Broader study findings: Investigators collected only blood, and repertoires in tissues likely differ.

Every subset had its genomic DNA shared out evenly among several immunoSEQ plates. Each PCR replicate from the sorted subsets contained around 0.2 ug DNA, which is about 31,000 T cell genomes. The data were produced by immunoSEQ multiplex PCR, yet TCRdb's version contains in-frame clones alone and is incomplete. The sample holds about 800,000 clones, 90% to 98% seen once. Trimming stripped 7 bases from V and 0 bases from J, with 17 bases between. Per germline, CDR1 MNHNY and CDR2 SVGAGI (reference sequence). This CDR3 comprises 16 residues. Naivety among CD8 cells was defined by CD45RO negativity and positive CCR7 selection, thereby excluding terminally differentiated effector memory CD45RA+ cells.

The TCR comes from a man aged 25 to 45 in good health. What was sequenced was naive CD8+ T cells sorted from blood. The J gene is TRBJ2-3, the V gene TRBV6-6; unclear D gene. In DNA form, the CDR3 reads TGTGCCAGCACCCCGGGTGCTTCCTCTAGCACAGATACGCAGTATTTT. Its protein is CASTPGASSSTDTQYF.